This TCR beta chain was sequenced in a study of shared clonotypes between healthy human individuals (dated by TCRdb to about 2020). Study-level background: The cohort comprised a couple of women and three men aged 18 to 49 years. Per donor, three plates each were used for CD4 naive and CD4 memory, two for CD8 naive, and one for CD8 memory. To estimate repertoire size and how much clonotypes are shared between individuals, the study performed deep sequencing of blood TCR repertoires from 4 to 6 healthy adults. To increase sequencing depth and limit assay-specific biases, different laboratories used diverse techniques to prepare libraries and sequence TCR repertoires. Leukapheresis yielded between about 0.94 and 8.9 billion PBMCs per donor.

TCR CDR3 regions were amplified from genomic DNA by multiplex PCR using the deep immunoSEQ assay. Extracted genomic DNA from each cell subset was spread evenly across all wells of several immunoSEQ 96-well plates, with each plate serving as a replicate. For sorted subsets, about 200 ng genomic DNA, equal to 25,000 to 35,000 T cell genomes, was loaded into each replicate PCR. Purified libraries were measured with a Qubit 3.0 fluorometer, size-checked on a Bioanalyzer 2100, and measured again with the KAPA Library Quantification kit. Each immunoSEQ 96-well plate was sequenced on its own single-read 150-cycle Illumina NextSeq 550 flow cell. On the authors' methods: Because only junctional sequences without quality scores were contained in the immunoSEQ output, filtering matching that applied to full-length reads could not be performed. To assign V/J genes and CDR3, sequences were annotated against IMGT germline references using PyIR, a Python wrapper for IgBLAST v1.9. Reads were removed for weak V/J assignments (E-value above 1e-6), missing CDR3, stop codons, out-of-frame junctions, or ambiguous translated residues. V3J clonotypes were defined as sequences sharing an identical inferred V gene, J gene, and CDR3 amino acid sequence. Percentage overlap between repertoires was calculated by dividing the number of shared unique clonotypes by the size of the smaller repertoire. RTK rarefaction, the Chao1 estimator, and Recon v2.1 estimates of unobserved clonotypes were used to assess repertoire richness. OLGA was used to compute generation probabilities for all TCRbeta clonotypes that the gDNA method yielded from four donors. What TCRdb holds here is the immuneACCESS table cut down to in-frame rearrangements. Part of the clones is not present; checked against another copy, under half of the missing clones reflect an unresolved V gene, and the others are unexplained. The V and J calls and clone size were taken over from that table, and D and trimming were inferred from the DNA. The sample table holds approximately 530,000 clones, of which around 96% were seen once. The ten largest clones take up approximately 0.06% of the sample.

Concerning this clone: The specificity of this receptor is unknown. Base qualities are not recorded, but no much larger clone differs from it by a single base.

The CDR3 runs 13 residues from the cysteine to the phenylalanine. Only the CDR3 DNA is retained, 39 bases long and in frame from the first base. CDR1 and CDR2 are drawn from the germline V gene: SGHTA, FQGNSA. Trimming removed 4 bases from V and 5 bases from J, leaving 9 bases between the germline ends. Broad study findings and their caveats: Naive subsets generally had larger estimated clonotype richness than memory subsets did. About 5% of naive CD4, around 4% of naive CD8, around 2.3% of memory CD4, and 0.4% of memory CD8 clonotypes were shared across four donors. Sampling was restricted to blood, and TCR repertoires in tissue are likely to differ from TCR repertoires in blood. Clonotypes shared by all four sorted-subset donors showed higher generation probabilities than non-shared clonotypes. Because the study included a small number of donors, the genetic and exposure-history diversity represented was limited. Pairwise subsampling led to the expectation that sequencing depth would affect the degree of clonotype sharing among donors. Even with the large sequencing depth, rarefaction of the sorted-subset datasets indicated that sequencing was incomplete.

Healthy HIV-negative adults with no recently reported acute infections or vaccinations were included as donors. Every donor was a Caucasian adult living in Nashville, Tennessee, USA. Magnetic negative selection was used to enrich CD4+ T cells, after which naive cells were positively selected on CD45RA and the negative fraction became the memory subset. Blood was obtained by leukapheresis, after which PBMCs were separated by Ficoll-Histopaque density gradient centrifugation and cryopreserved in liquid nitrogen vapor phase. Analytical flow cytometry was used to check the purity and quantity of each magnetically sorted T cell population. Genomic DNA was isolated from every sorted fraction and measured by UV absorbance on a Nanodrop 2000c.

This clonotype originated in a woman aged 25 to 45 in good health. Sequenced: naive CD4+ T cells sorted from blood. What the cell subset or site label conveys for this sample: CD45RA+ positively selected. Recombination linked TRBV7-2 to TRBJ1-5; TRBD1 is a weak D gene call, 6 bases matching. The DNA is TGTGCCAGCAGCTCACAGGGAGATCAGCCCCAGCATTTT. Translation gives CASSSQGDQPQHF. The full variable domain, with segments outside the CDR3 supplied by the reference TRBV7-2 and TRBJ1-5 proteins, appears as GAGVSQSPSNKVTEKGKDVELRCDPISGHTALYWYRQSLGQGLEFLIYFQGNSAPDKSGLPSDRFSAERTGGSVSTLTIQRTQQEDSAVYLCASSSQGDQPQHFGDGTRLSIL.